Listed below are T cell receptor beta chains from one sample, sequenced in a study of blood T cell repertoires in COVID-19. Produced via immunoSEQ multiplex PCR; TCRdb's table is partial and in-frame only. The data hold about 300,000 clones, with approximately 89% observed a single time. Sequencing input: peripheral blood. The source is a woman in her twenties or thirties with COVID-19, enrolled during active disease. CDR3s include the opening cysteine and the closing phenylalanine or tryptophan. D genes are given only for firm matches. Clone sizes are given selectively: once, few, many, or a class where the clone is expanded.

cdr3_nt cdr3_aa d_call j_call clone_size v_call
TGCGCCAGCAGCAAAGGACAGGGACCCTACAATGAGCAGTTCTTC CASSKGQGPYNEQFF TRBD1 TRBJ2-1 - TRBV5-1
TGTGCCAGCAGCTTAGCGGGCGGCAGGGCTTACGAGCAGTACTTC CASSLAGGRAYEQYF - TRBJ2-7 - TRBV7-9
TGTGCCAGCAGTTCTCTCAGACAGGGGACCTTAGCTGAAGCTTTCTTT CASSSLRQGTLAEAFF TRBD1 TRBJ1-1 - TRBV27
TGCGCCAGCAGTGACCAGCGGGGTGGGGTGAATGAGCAGTTCTTC CASSDQRGGVNEQFF TRBD2 TRBJ2-1 - TRBV10-2
TGTGCCAGCAGCTTAGAGTCCTACTCTGGAAACACCATATATTTT CASSLESYSGNTIYF - TRBJ1-3 - TRBV7-2
TGTGCCAGCAGTTACTCGACTCCGAGCTCCTATAATTCACCCCTCCACTTT CASSYSTPSSYNSPLHF - TRBJ1-6 - TRBV6-2/TRBV6-3
TGTGCCAGCAGGGGGGGACTAGCGGTGGTCCACGAGCAGTACTTC CASRGGLAVVHEQYF TRBD2 TRBJ2-7 - TRBV2
TGTGCCAGCTCACCAACAGGGCATAACTATGGCTACACCTTC CASSPTGHNYGYTF - TRBJ1-2 - TRBV18
TGTGCCAGCTACCCAGGGATTAACACTGAAGCTTTCTTT CASYPGINTEAFF - TRBJ1-1 - TRBV18
TGTGCCAGCGGGACATCCTGGGAGCTGTTTTTT CASGTSWELFF - TRBJ2-2 - TRBV6-5
TGTGCCAGTAGTAGCGCTACGACAGGGAATTATGAAGCTTTCTTT CASSSATTGNYEAFF TRBD1 TRBJ1-1 - TRBV19
TGTGCCAGCAGTCTGACCAGCGATCAGCCCCAGCATTTT CASSLTSDQPQHF - TRBJ1-5 - TRBV6-6
TGCGCCAGCAGCCAAGACGCAGGGGACGGTGGCTACACCTTC CASSQDAGDGGYTF - TRBJ1-2 - TRBV4-3
TGTGCCAGCAGCGAGGAAGGGGGCTATGGCTACACCTTC CASSEEGGYGYTF - TRBJ1-2 - TRBV2
TGTGCCAGCTCACCACCCGGGGGTTTCGGAAACACCATATATTTT CASSPPGGFGNTIYF - TRBJ1-3 - TRBV18
TGTGCCAGCAGCCAATTTGCGGGACAGGGCCCCACAGATACGCAGTATTTT CASSQFAGQGPTDTQYF TRBD1 TRBJ2-3 - TRBV4-2
TGTGCCAGCAGCTTAGCGGGGGGGTCGTGGGAGACCCAGTACTTC CASSLAGGSWETQYF TRBD2 TRBJ2-5 - TRBV7-2
TGTGCCAGCTCAACAGGGGGCGGCAATCAGCCCCAGCATTTT CASSTGGGNQPQHF TRBD1 TRBJ1-5 - TRBV18
TGTGCCAGCAGCCATCCCGGAGGTGGCTACACCTTC CASSHPGGGYTF - TRBJ1-2 once TRBV28